This record looks at one T cell receptor (beta chain) sequence and its context. Clones were read by immunoSEQ multiplex PCR, and TCRdb kept only the in-frame ones, dropping some. The sample lists around 50,000 clones, around 91% occurring once. The sample originates from a study of T cell responses to AZD1222 COVID-19 vaccine. CDR3 size: 15 residues. With 5 bases removed from V and 0 bases from J, the gap between germline ends came to 14 bases. CDR1 and CDR2 (germline): SGHAT, FQNNGV. V gene TRBV11-2 combines with J gene TRBJ2-7; the D call may be TRBD1 or TRBD2 (6 bases each). Material: peripheral blood, obtained 28 days after the second AZD1222 dose. The clonotype originates from an adult who received the AZD1222 COVID-19 vaccine. The CDR3 nucleotides read TGTGCCAGCAGCCCGGGGGCGGACAGCTCCTACGAGCAGTACTTC. It is translated as CASSPGADSSYEQYF.